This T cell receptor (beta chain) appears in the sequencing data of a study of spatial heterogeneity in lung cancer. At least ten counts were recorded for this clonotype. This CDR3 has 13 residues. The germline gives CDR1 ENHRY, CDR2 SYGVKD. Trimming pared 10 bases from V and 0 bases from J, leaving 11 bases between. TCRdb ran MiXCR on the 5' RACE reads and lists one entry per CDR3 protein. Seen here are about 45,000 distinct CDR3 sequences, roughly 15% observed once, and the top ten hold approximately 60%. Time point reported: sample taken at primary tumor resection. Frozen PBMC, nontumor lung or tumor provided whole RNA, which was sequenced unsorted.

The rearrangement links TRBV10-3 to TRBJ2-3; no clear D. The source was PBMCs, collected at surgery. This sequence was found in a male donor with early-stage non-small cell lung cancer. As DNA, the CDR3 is TGTGCCACTTTAACTGGAAGCACAGATACGCAGTATTTT. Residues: CATLTGSTDTQYF.